The T cell receptor (beta chain) under discussion was sequenced for a study of lymphopenia after photon versus proton radiotherapy. Germline lookup yields CDR1 SGDLS and CDR2 YYNGEE. V gave up 3 bases and J gave up 6 bases; unmatched junction bases: 15. This CDR3 has 17 amino acids. About this clone itself: The antigen is unknown.

Clones were sequenced by immunoSEQ multiplex PCR, and TCRdb holds only the in-frame ones, with some missing. The sample lists approximately 70,000 clones, roughly 87% occurring once. Whole-study results and caveats: After the lymphocyte nadir, photon-treated repertoires showed oligoclonal expansion, especially of CD8+ Temra cells. Photon-treated patients lost naive T cells and TCR diversity; proton-treated stayed stable. Post-nadir TCR diversity decline inversely tracked overall survival among those who died. Better survival with proton therapy was suggested as possible, not demonstrated.

The sample here was peripheral blood, taken from a patient treated with proton-based radiotherapy. The J gene is TRBJ2-7, the V gene TRBV9, with 10 bases that match TRBD1. This TCR was sampled from an elderly man with esophageal cancer. Here the CDR3 reads CASSGPGTGVKTSEQYF. The CDR3 region has the DNA TGTGCCAGCAGCGGACCCGGGACAGGGGTGAAGACAAGCGAGCAGTACTTC. Looking up the rest from reference TRBV9 and TRBJ2-7 gives the full variable domain: DSGVTQTPKHLITATGQRVTLRCSPRSGDLSVYWYQQSLDQGLQFLIQYYNGEERAKGNILERFSAQQFPDLHSELNLSSLELGDSALYFCASSGPGTGVKTSEQYFGPGTRLTVT.